This T cell receptor beta chain was sequenced in a study of blood T cell repertoires in COVID-19. About this clone: The same CDR3 also results from other DNA sequences found in this sample.

Per the germline V gene, CDR1 is MNHEY and CDR2 is SVGAGI. The germline V and J ends were trimmed by 6 bases and 0 bases, with 8 bases remaining between them. The CDR3 is 14 amino acids. The repertoire was sequenced with immunoSEQ multiplex PCR; TCRdb's copy has only in-frame clones and lacks some. Here the sample spans more than 250,000 clones, about nine tenths being singletons. The sample was PBMCs or T cells enriched from blood (not recorded which). The chain combines TRBV6-5 with TRBJ2-2; D is uncertain. This clonotype was obtained from a woman between 18 and 30 years old who had recovered from COVID-19. The CDR3 sequence is CASRYTANTGELFF. Here the CDR3 DNA reads TGTGCCAGCAGGTACACGGCGAACACCGGGGAGCTGTTTTTT.